The 31 T cell receptor beta chains in this list originate from one sample, sequenced in a study of CD8+ T cells in alopecia areata (dated by TCRdb to between 2018 and 2020). Libraries were built with the immunoSEQ multiplex PCR assay. RNA was extracted from all samples and reverse transcribed into cDNA as template for TCR sequencing. Held by TCRdb, this immuneACCESS table contains in-frame sequences only and omits some clones. Under half of the omission traces to an unresolved V gene where checked; the cause of the rest is unknown. The sample data list about 100,000 clones, and roughly three fifths of these were observed just once. The leading ten clones occupy about a sixth of the sample. The sample's treatment or condition label, decoded: oral pan-JAK inhibitor, 5-10 mg twice daily. The sequenced sample was CD8+ T cells sorted from blood, obtained at roughly week 58, from a patient treated with tofacitinib. These receptors originate from a human donor with alopecia areata.

This clone turned up a few times. This chain connects TRBV4-1 to TRBJ2-1; D is ambiguous. The CDR3 is 14 residues long. CDR1 and CDR2 (germline): MGHRA, YSYEKL. V was trimmed by 2 bases and J by 4 bases, leaving 9 bases between them. The CDR3 reads CASSQRRQYNEQFF. In DNA, the CDR3 is TGCGCCAGCAGCCAACGCCGCCAGTACAATGAGCAGTTCTTC.

This clone was counted a few times. V usage is TRBV19 and J usage is TRBJ2-1; no clear D. In germline, CDR1 is LNHDA, CDR2 SQIVND (reference sequence). The V end lost 6 bases, the J end lost 0 bases, and 18 bases lay between the germline ends. CDR3 size: 17 residues. The CDR3 DNA sequence: TGTGCCAGTAGCACTGATCTAGAGACGAGCTCCTACAATGAGCAGTTCTTC. This gives the protein CASSTDLETSSYNEQFF.

This sequence joins TRBV27 and TRBJ2-7; D is undetermined. Per the germline V gene, CDR1 is MNHEY and CDR2 is SMNVEV (reference sequence). This CDR3 contains 13 residues. V lost 6 bases, J lost 3 bases, and 12 bases lay in between. CDR3: CASSPRRSYEQYF. Here the CDR3 DNA reads TGTGCCAGCAGCCCTCGACGGAGCTACGAGCAGTACTTC.

A few counts support this clone. This specimen includes other DNA sequences encoding the same CDR3. For the CDR3, the DNA is TGTGCCAGCAGTTTGGGGCAGGGGGCCTACGAGCAGTACTTC. Amino acid sequence: CASSLGQGAYEQYF. The chain couples TRBV27 to TRBJ2-7; 7 bases map to TRBD1. Germline V gene data show CDR1 as MNHEY and CDR2 as SMNVEV (reference sequence). V lost 3 bases to trimming and J lost 2 bases; unmatched junction nucleotides: 4. This CDR3 region has 14 residues.

V usage is TRBV13 and J usage is TRBJ2-1; D may be TRBD2 (6 bases). Germline loops: CDR1 PRHDT, CDR2 FYEKMQ (reference sequence). CDR3 size: 13 residues. The V and J ends lost 7 bases and 5 bases respectively, with 12 bases between them. This CDR3 reads CASILGGNNEQFF. The CDR3 DNA follows: TGTGCCAGCATCCTGGGGGGAAACAATGAGCAGTTCTTC.

This clone was counted only a few times. V and J are TRBV4-1 and TRBJ2-5; 14 positions agree with TRBD2. CDR1 is MGHRA, CDR2 YSYEKL, per germline. Trimming at V came to 4 bases and at J to 5 bases, leaving 6 bases not matched to a gene. The CDR3 has 16 residues. CDR3 amino acids: CASSPRLAGGRETQYF. The CDR3 DNA reads as TGCGCCAGCAGCCCAAGACTAGCGGGGGGGCGTGAGACCCAGTACTTC.

The DNA of the CDR3 is TGTGCCAGCAGTTACAGGGAGGTTGGCAATCAGCCCCAGCATTTT. Its translation: CASSYREVGNQPQHF. J is TRBJ1-5 and V is TRBV6-5; D is unclear. V was trimmed by 2 bases and J by 2 bases, leaving 10 bases between them. The CDR3 extends over 15 amino acids. The germline gives CDR1 MNHEY, CDR2 SVGAGI.

The chain links TRBV6-1 to TRBJ2-7, with TRBD1 as a possible D gene (5 bases). This CDR3 has 12 residues. V lost 10 bases to trimming and J lost 3 bases, with 13 bases between them. CDR1 is MNHNS, CDR2 SASEGT, per germline. CDR3 region: CATSQGYYEQYF. In nucleotides, the CDR3 is TGTGCCACCTCTCAGGGCTACTACGAGCAGTACTTC.

The chain uses TRBV19 and TRBJ1-2; possible D gene TRBD1, 5 bases. The CDR3 spans 13 residues. Per the germline V gene, CDR1 is LNHDA and CDR2 is SQIVND (reference sequence). Trimming stripped 7 bases from V and 5 bases from J, with 14 bases between. CDR3: CASIQGSGYGYTF. CDR3 DNA: TGTGCCAGTATTCAGGGCTCCGGGTATGGCTACACCTTC.

V usage is TRBV5-1 and J usage is TRBJ2-1; 7 nucleotides line up with TRBD1. V dropped 2 bases and J dropped 8; count of bases not matched to a gene: 7. CDR3 length: 14 residues. Germline V CDR1 and CDR2: SGHRS, YFSETQ. The CDR3 protein is CASSFTGETDEQFF. The DNA of the CDR3 is TGCGCCAGCAGCTTTACAGGGGAGACGGATGAGCAGTTCTTC.

Comments on this clone: This sample includes further DNA sequences coding for the same CDR3. The rearrangement links TRBV5-1 to TRBJ2-2; D call uncertain. V was trimmed by 2 bases and J by 8 bases, leaving 4 bases between them. Germline V CDR1 and CDR2: SGHRS, YFSETQ. The CDR3 contains 11 residues. CDR3 nucleotide sequence: TGCGCCAGCAGCTTTTCTGGGGAGCTGTTTTTT. Residues: CASSFSGELFF.

J is TRBJ2-3 and V is TRBV2, with D unclear. The V and J ends lost 4 bases and 3 bases respectively, with 5 bases between them. Germline loops: CDR1 SNHLY, CDR2 FYNNEI. The CDR3 spans 12 residues. The CDR3 DNA is TGTGCCAGCAGTGCAGCGACAGATACGCAGTATTTT. It yields the protein CASSAATDTQYF. Full variable domain (missing parts from reference TRBV2 and TRBJ2-3): EPEVTQTPSHQVTQMGQEVILRCVPISNHLYFYWYRQILGQKVEFLVSFYNNEISEKSEIFDDQFSVERPDGSNFTLKIRSTKLEDSAMYFCASSAATDTQYFGPGTRLTVL.

The chain couples TRBV4-1 to TRBJ2-7; 10 bases match TRBD1. Germline CDR1 and CDR2: MGHRA and YSYEKL. The V and J ends lost 4 bases and 4 bases, in that order; junction bases with no gene match: 7. CDR3 length: 15 amino acids. CDR3 loop: CASSPSGQGVYEQYF. The CDR3 nucleotides are TGCGCCAGCAGCCCCTCCGGACAGGGGGTTTACGAGCAGTACTTC.

The chain employs TRBV10-3 and TRBJ2-1; D perhaps matches TRBD1 (6 bases). This CDR3 comprises 13 residues. Per germline, CDR1 ENHRY and CDR2 SYGVKD. V was clipped by 6 bases and J by 4 bases, with 10 bases between them. Written as DNA, the CDR3 is TGTGCCATCAGGACAGGCGGGTACAATGAGCAGTTCTTC. This codes for CAIRTGGYNEQFF.

This chain joins TRBV14 and TRBJ1-2, with 8 nucleotides matching TRBD1. CDR1 SGHDN and CDR2 FVKESK come from the germline V gene. This CDR3 comprises 14 residues. Trimming at V came to 1 base and at J to 4 bases, leaving 2 bases not matched to a gene. In DNA, the CDR3 is TGTGCCAGCAGCCAAGGGGACAGGACCTATGGCTACACCTTC. Protein product: CASSQGDRTYGYTF. The full variable domain, with the rest looked up from reference TRBV14 and TRBJ1-2, is EAGVTQFPSHSVIEKGQTVTLRCDPISGHDNLYWYRRVMGKEIKFLLHFVKESKQDESGMPNNRFLAERTGGTYSTLKVQPAELEDSGVYFCASSQGDRTYGYTFGSGTRLTVV.

This sequence joins TRBV14 and TRBJ1-1; D is unresolved. The V end was cut by 4 bases, the J end by 1 base, with 7 bases between. CDR3 length equals 13 residues. CDR1 SGHDN and CDR2 FVKESK come from the germline V gene. CDR3 sequence reads: CASSPYKNTEAFF. The CDR3 region has the DNA TGTGCCAGCAGCCCCTACAAGAACACTGAAGCTTTCTTT.

This clone was seen only once. The chain recombines TRBV11-2 with TRBJ2-3; D is unresolved. The V and J ends lost 5 bases and 4 bases respectively, with 10 bases between them. Germline V CDR1 and CDR2: SGHAT, FQNNGV. The CDR3 runs to 13 residues. The CDR3 sequence: CASSALDPDTQYF. The CDR3 DNA reads TGTGCCAGCAGCGCCCTAGATCCAGATACGCAGTATTTT.

V is TRBV5-1 and J is TRBJ2-3; 7 bases align to TRBD2. This CDR3 has 17 amino acids. The V segment lost 4 bases and the J segment 4 bases; nucleotides outside the gene matches: 15. CDR1 and CDR2 (germline): SGHRS, YFSETQ. The chain's CDR3 is CASSRSTLSGRADTQYF. In nucleotides, the CDR3 is TGCGCCAGCAGCCGGTCAACCTTGTCAGGGAGGGCAGATACGCAGTATTTT.

The chain carries TRBV19 and TRBJ1-2, with D unclear. Looked up from germline, CDR1 is LNHDA and CDR2 is SQIVND (reference sequence). This CDR3 region has 12 residues. Trimming removed 8 bases at V and 0 bases at J, with 7 bases between. The CDR3 protein is CASSGSNYGYTF. The CDR3 DNA is TGTGCCAGTTCAGGCTCTAACTATGGCTACACCTTC. Full variable domain (remainder filled in from reference TRBV19 and TRBJ1-2): DGGITQSPKYLFRKEGQNVTLSCEQNLNHDAMYWYRQDPGQGLRLIYYSQIVNDFQKGDIAEGYSVSREKKESFPLTVTSAQKNPTAFYLCASSGSNYGYTFGSGTRLTVV.

The V and J genes are TRBV5-1 and TRBJ2-2; 9 nucleotides line up with TRBD2. The CDR3 covers 16 residues. The ends lost 1 base at V and 5 bases at J; junction bases unmatched: 6. Germline CDR1 and CDR2: SGHRS and YFSETQ. CDR3 region: CASSLLAGEPTGELFF. DNA for the CDR3: TGCGCCAGCAGCTTGTTAGCGGGGGAACCTACCGGGGAGCTGTTTTTT.

This rearrangement joins TRBV5-6 to TRBJ1-5; D is unresolved. Between the trimmed V and J ends, which lost 2 bases and 4 bases, there was a span of 4 bases. Germline V lookup: CDR1 SGHDT, CDR2 YYEEEE. This CDR3 is 12 amino acids long. The CDR3 sequence is CASSFPNQPQHF. The CDR3 DNA reads TGTGCCAGCAGCTTCCCAAATCAGCCCCAGCATTTT.

The V call is TRBV10-2, the J call TRBJ2-1; no firm D call. CDR1 and CDR2 (germline): WSHSY, SAAADI. Deletions cut 8 bases from V and 10 bases from J, with 18 bases between. This CDR3 has 13 residues. CDR3 sequence: CASSPVDPREQFF. CDR3 coding DNA: TGCGCCAGCTCGCCGGTGGACCCCAGAGAGCAGTTCTTC.

The V and J genes are TRBV25-1 and TRBJ1-3, with D maybe TRBD1 (5 bases). Trimming cost V 4 bases and J 4 bases, with 8 bases left between them. This CDR3 has 13 residues. The germline V gene encodes CDR1 MGHDK and CDR2 SYGVNS. The CDR3 reads CASSAGEGNTIYF. The CDR3 DNA follows: TGTGCCAGCAGTGCGGGGGAGGGAAACACCATATATTTT.

The gene calls are TRBV4-1 and TRBJ2-7; D gene uncertain. CDR3 length: 13 amino acids. Trimming removed 4 bases at V and 3 bases at J, with 10 bases between. Germline V CDR1 and CDR2: MGHRA, YSYEKL. Here the CDR3 reads CASSPRVDYEQYF. Here the CDR3 DNA reads TGCGCCAGCAGCCCTCGGGTAGACTACGAGCAGTACTTC.

This clone showed up just a few times. This chain links TRBV10-3 with TRBJ2-1; 9 positions match TRBD2. With V trimmed by 4 bases and J by 9 bases, 7 bases remained unmatched. Per germline, CDR1 ENHRY and CDR2 SYGVKD. The CDR3 spans 14 residues. The CDR3 protein is CAISGRLAESEQFF. As DNA, the CDR3 is TGTGCCATCAGTGGGAGACTAGCGGAAAGTGAGCAGTTCTTC.

The rearrangement links TRBV10-2 to TRBJ1-2; D possibly corresponds to TRBD1 (5 bases). The CDR3 totals 13 residues. V was cut by 4 bases and J by 4 bases, with 10 bases left in between. In germline, CDR1 is WSHSY, CDR2 SAAADI. CDR3 loop: CASSGGTFYGYTF. The CDR3 DNA reads as TGCGCCAGCAGTGGGGGGACCTTCTATGGCTACACCTTC.

This clone was observed a few times. The gene calls are TRBV14 and TRBJ1-3; D is unclear. Germline V gene sequence: CDR1 SGHDN, CDR2 FVKESK. V was pared by 1 base and J by 0 bases, with 7 bases between. The CDR3 covers 15 residues. The CDR3, as DNA: TGTGCCAGCAGCCAAGTTACAGACTCTGGAAACACCATATATTTT. Its protein product is CASSQVTDSGNTIYF.

This clone was found once. This chain links TRBV27 with TRBJ1-2; 9 positions match TRBD1. CDR1 and CDR2 (germline): MNHEY, SMNVEV (reference sequence). The CDR3 spans 15 residues. V gave up 6 bases and J gave up 2 bases; unmatched junction bases: 7. The CDR3 spells CASRRVQGANYGYTF. In DNA form, the CDR3 reads TGTGCCAGCAGGCGGGTACAGGGGGCGAACTATGGCTACACCTTC.

In its sample, this clone was seen once. The chain has TRBV4-1 and TRBJ2-7, with TRBD2 identical over 10 bases. V dropped 1 base and J dropped 6; count of bases not matched to a gene: 12. The CDR3 consists of 17 residues. Germline assignment: CDR1 MGHRA and CDR2 YSYEKL. The CDR3 DNA follows: TGCGCCAGCAGCCAAGGGTGGCCTAGCGGGGGCAACAGCGAGCAGTACTTC. Translating gives CASSQGWPSGGNSEQYF.

This chain uses TRBV13 with TRBJ1-1; D unresolved. This CDR3 comprises 14 residues. V was clipped by 0 bases and J by 1 base, with 6 bases between them. Germline V gene data show CDR1 as PRHDT and CDR2 as FYEKMQ (reference sequence). The CDR3 here is CASSLGSKNTEAFF. The CDR3 DNA reads as TGTGCCAGCAGCTTAGGTTCGAAGAACACTGAAGCTTTCTTT.

The chain uses TRBV4-2 and TRBJ2-7; TRBD1 might be the D (6 bases). The CDR3 length is 15 residues. V was trimmed by 1 base and J by 6 bases, leaving 16 bases between them. Germline CDR1 is LGHNA and CDR2 is YNFKEQ. CDR3 amino acids: CASSQGTGSASEQYF. The CDR3 region has the DNA TGTGCCAGCAGCCAAGGAACAGGGTCTGCATCCGAGCAGTACTTC.